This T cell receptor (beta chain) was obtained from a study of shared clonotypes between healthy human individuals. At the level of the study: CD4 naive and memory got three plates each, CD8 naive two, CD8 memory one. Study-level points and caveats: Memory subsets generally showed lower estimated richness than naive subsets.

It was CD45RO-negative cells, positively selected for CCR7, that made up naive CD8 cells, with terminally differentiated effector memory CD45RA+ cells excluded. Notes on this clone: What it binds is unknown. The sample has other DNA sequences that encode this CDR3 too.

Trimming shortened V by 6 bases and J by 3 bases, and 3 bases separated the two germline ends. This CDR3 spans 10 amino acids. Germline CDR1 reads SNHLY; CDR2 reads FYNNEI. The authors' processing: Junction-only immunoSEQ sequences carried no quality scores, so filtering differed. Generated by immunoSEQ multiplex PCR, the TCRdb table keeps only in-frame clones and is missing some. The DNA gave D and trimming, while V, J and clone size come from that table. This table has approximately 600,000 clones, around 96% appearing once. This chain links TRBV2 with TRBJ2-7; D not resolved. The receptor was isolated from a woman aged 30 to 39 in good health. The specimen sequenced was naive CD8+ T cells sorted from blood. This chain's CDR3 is CASSDYEQYF. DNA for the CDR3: TGTGCCAGCAGCGACTACGAGCAGTACTTC.